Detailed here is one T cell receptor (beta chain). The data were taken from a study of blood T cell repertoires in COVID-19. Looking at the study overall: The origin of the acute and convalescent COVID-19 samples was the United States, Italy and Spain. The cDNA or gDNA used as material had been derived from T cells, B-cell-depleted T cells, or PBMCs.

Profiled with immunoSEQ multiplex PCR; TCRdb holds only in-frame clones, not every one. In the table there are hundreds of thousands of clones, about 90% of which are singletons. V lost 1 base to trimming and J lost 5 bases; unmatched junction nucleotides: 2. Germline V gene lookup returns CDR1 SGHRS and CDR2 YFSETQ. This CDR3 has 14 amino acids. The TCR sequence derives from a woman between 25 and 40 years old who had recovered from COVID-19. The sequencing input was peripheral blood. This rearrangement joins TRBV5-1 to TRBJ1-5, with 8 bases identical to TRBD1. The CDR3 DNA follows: TGCGCCAGCAGCTTGTCAGGGGGCGATCAGCCCCAGCATTTT. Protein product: CASSLSGGDQPQHF.